Included here is one T cell receptor beta chain sequence, with context. Its antigen is currently not known. Relative to the germline gene, one junction end is altered; a read error may explain this. The method behind the library was 5' RACE. For sequencing, an Illumina HiSeq 2000 was employed. TCRdb ran its own pipeline on the public reads, namely fastp trimming at Q25 and MiXCR clone calling, and kept in-frame beta chains. Under each unique CDR3 protein, matching rows form one entry showing the most common genes and DNA. This sample's clone table shows over 50 distinct CDR3 sequences. Per the germline V gene (reference sequence), LNHNV is the CDR1 and YYDKDF is the CDR2. The CDR3 measures 16 amino acids from cysteine to phenylalanine. Left in the record is the CDR3 DNA by itself, 48 bases read in frame from the first base. The record originates from a study (dated by TCRdb to 2016 to 2017). Background for the entire study: The study investigated the origins of HIV persistence in individuals who naturally controlled HIV infection.

Rearrangement joined TRBV15 to TRBJ1-3; the D gene assignment is ambiguous. The sample comprised central memory T cells from blood PBMCs. Interpreted using the paper, the cell subset or site label stands for: central memory CD4+ T cells. This clonotype originated in a male donor with HIV. The CDR3 is CATSSRVGSTGDTIYF. The nucleotides are TGTGCCACCAGCAGCCGAGTTGGATCGACTGGAGACACCATATATTTT.